Following are 20 T cell receptor beta chains from one sample sequenced in a study of shared clonotypes between healthy human individuals. Assay: immunoSEQ multiplex PCR; the TCRdb copy retains only in-frame clones and omits some. Among about 79,000 clones listed, over 55% were seen once. Sequences were obtained from memory CD8+ T cells sorted from blood. Subset indicated: CD45RO+ cells pooled with CCR7-negative TemRA cells. The receptors stem from a man aged 25 to 40 in good health.

This chain joins TRBV25-1 and TRBJ2-7; D might be TRBD1 (5 bases). Looked up from germline, CDR1 is MGHDK and CDR2 is SYGVNS. With 2 bases removed from V and 0 bases from J, the gap between germline ends came to 14 bases. The CDR3 runs 16 residues. For the CDR3, the DNA is TGTGCCAGCAGTGAAAAACAGGATTCTTCCTCCTACGAGCAGTACTTC. Translation: CASSEKQDSSSYEQYF.

The V gene is TRBV9, the J gene TRBJ2-7, with D tentatively TRBD1 (6 bases). CDR3 length: 13 residues. CDR1 and CDR2 from the germline V gene are SGDLS and YYNGEE. Between the trimmed V and J ends, which lost 4 bases and 9 bases, there was a span of 17 bases. CDR3 residues: CASSTQPGERQYF. In nucleotides, the CDR3 is TGTGCCAGCAGCACCCAACCAGGGGAGCGGCAGTACTTC.

The chain couples TRBV29-1 to TRBJ1-1; D not certain. Trimming pared 5 bases from V and 9 bases from J, leaving 13 bases between. The germline V gene encodes CDR1 SQVTM and CDR2 ANQGSEA. This CDR3 is built from 11 residues. The CDR3 nucleotides are TGCAGCGTTTCTGGTAGTGGAAAAGCTTTCTTT. It is translated as CSVSGSGKAFF.

The genes are TRBV28 and TRBJ2-3; TRBD1 aligns across 10 bases. Germline-derived CDR1 and CDR2 are MDHEN and SYDVKM. V trimming: 7 bases; J trimming: 4 bases; junction bases outside the gene matches: 14. This CDR3 spans 17 amino acids. Here the CDR3 DNA reads TGTGCCAGCAACCCGAACCGGGACAGGGGTGTAGCAGATACGCAGTATTTT. It translates to CASNPNRDRGVADTQYF.

This chain uses TRBV11-3 with TRBJ2-5; a weak D match, TRBD2 (6 bases). V lost 0 bases and J 7 bases, leaving 9 bases between the germline ends. The germline CDR1 and CDR2 sequences are SGHNT and YENEEA. This CDR3 spans 13 amino acids. In nucleotides, the CDR3 is TGTGCCAGCAGCTTAGAATTGGGGGGGACCCAGTACTTC. It translates to CASSLELGGTQYF.

This rearrangement joins TRBV5-4 to TRBJ2-1, with 12 bases lining up with TRBD2. This CDR3 has 15 residues. The germline V gene has CDR1 SGHNT and CDR2 YYREEE (reference sequence). V lost 4 bases and J lost 5; bases outside the gene matches: 4. This CDR3 is CASSATSGSHNEQFF. The CDR3 coding sequence is TGTGCCAGCAGCGCGACTAGCGGGAGTCACAATGAGCAGTTCTTC.

This chain connects TRBV7-9 to TRBJ2-7; weak D call: TRBD1 (7 bases). The CDR3 totals 17 residues. The V and J ends lost 4 bases and 7 bases respectively, with 26 bases between them. Germline CDR1 and CDR2: SEHNR and FQNEAQ (reference sequence). CDR3 residues: CASSSRDSGFSGEEQYF. The CDR3 DNA reads TGTGCCAGCAGCTCCCGGGACAGCGGGTTTTCGGGGGAGGAGCAGTACTTC.

The J gene is TRBJ2-2, the V gene TRBV29-1; 8 bases agree with TRBD1. The V gene's germline CDR1 is SQVTM and CDR2 ANQGSEA. The V gene end was trimmed by 3 bases and the J gene end by 6 bases; junction bases not matched to a gene: 9. The CDR3 covers 15 residues. The CDR3 loop reads CSVDGQGDSPGELFF. The CDR3, as DNA: TGCAGCGTTGACGGACAGGGCGATTCACCCGGGGAGCTGTTTTTT.

This clone was detected ten times or more. This chain joins TRBV10-1 and TRBJ1-5; TRBD1 aligns across 10 bases. The CDR3 extends over 14 amino acids. Germline V lookup: CDR1 WNHNN, CDR2 SYGVQD (reference sequence). V shed 4 bases, J shed 7 bases, and the junction held 4 bases outside the gene matches. The CDR3 protein is CASSGDRGEQPQHF. The CDR3 DNA reads TGCGCCAGCAGTGGGGACAGGGGTGAACAGCCCCAGCATTTT.

This clone appeared many times. The rearrangement joins TRBV7-6 to TRBJ2-1; D is ambiguous. V lost 2 bases and J lost 4, with 12 bases in between. From germline, CDR1 is SGHVS and CDR2 FNYEAQ. The CDR3 runs to 15 residues. CDR3 sequence (DNA): TGTGCCAGCAGCTTATTGGCTGGGTCGTACAATGAGCAGTTCTTC. Its protein product is CASSLLAGSYNEQFF.

In this sample, this clone turned up many times. The chain is built from TRBV5-4 and TRBJ2-3; possible D gene TRBD2, 7 bases. Trimming shortened V by 0 bases and J by 2 bases, and 16 bases separated the two germline ends. Looked up from germline, CDR1 is SGHNT and CDR2 is YYREEE (reference sequence). The CDR3 consists of 17 residues. CDR3 DNA sequence: TGTGCCAGCAGCTTGGAGGGGGGGCAGGGTGTCACAGATACGCAGTATTTT. Residues: CASSLEGGQGVTDTQYF. The variable domain in full, with the rest retrieved from reference TRBV5-4 and TRBJ2-3, is ETGVTQSPTHLIKTRGQQVTLRCSSQSGHNTVSWYQQALGQGPQFIFQYYREEENGRGNFPPRFSGLQFPNYSSELNVNALELDDSALYLCASSLEGGQGVTDTQYFGPGTRLTVL.

The chain carries TRBV7-9 and TRBJ2-3; D is ambiguous. Trimming removed 5 bases from V and 10 bases from J, with 13 bases in between. This CDR3 has 12 residues. Per germline, CDR1 SEHNR and CDR2 FQNEAQ (reference sequence). CDR3 in DNA: TGTGCCAGCAGCCCACTGAGGCAAGCGCAGTATTTT. Translation: CASSPLRQAQYF.

This sequence joins TRBV6-5 and TRBJ1-5, with TRBD1 as a possible D gene (6 bases). This CDR3 has 13 residues. CDR1 and CDR2 from the germline V gene are MNHEY and SVGAGI. Trimming removed 2 bases from V and 8 bases from J, with 10 bases in between. The CDR3 sequence: CASSYVTGKPQHF. CDR3 DNA: TGTGCCAGCAGTTACGTTACAGGGAAGCCCCAGCATTTT.

This chain connects TRBV5-4 to TRBJ2-2; D is perhaps TRBD2 (7 bases). From germline, CDR1 is SGHNT and CDR2 YYREEE (reference sequence). The ends were cut back, 4 bases at V and 6 bases at J, with 16 bases in the middle. The CDR3 loop spans 15 amino acids. CDR3: CASSRGADWSGELFF. In DNA, the CDR3 is TGTGCCAGCAGCCGGGGGGCAGATTGGTCCGGGGAGCTGTTTTTT.

This clone was seen only once. The chain uses TRBV2 and TRBJ2-1; D perhaps matches TRBD2 (5 bases). The length of the CDR3 is 15 residues. Germline assignment: CDR1 SNHLY and CDR2 FYNNEI. V gave up 0 bases and J gave up 3 bases, with 9 bases separating them. The CDR3 nucleotides read TGTGCCAGCAGTGAAGCGGGAGCGTTCTACAATGAGCAGTTCTTC. It specifies CASSEAGAFYNEQFF.

In its sample, this clone was seen many times. The gene calls are TRBV10-2 and TRBJ1-2; TRBD1 is a possible D gene (5 bases). Germline-derived CDR1 and CDR2 are WSHSY and SAAADI. Trimming left V 8 bases short and J 4 bases short, with 11 bases between. This CDR3 has 12 residues. The DNA of the CDR3 is TGCGCCAGCTCGGACAACGTCTATGGCTACACCTTC. Translating it yields CASSDNVYGYTF.

This chain connects TRBV28 to TRBJ2-6; D is unclear. Germline V CDR1 and CDR2: MDHEN, SYDVKM. V lost 3 bases and J 0 bases, leaving 9 bases between the germline ends. This CDR3 is 16 amino acids long. CDR3 region: CASSFQPGSGANVLTF. The DNA for the CDR3 is TGTGCCAGCAGTTTTCAGCCGGGCTCTGGGGCCAACGTCCTGACTTTC.

The chain combines TRBV28 with TRBJ1-5; D gene ambiguous. V lost 7 bases to trimming and J lost 11 bases, with 15 bases between them. This CDR3 spans 12 amino acids. Germline V gives CDR1 MDHEN, CDR2 SYDVKM. CDR3 nucleotide sequence: TGTGCCAGCACCGAGACGGTGGGGACCCAGCATTTT. It yields the protein CASTETVGTQHF. Full variable domain (remainder filled in from reference TRBV28 and TRBJ1-5): DVKVTQSSRYLVKRTGEKVFLECVQDMDHENMFWYRQDPGLGLRLIYFSYDVKMKEKGDIPEGYSVSREKKERFSLILESASTNQTSMYLCASTETVGTQHFGDGTRLSIL.

V usage is TRBV2 and J usage is TRBJ2-7; 9 nucleotides agree with TRBD1. Germline-derived CDR1 and CDR2 are SNHLY and FYNNEI. V dropped 9 bases and J dropped 6; count of bases not matched to a gene: 12. This CDR3 is built from 14 residues. The CDR3 reads CASLNRGQMGEQYF. The CDR3, as DNA: TGTGCCAGTTTAAACAGGGGGCAGATGGGCGAGCAGTACTTC. The full variable domain, in which reference TRBV2 and TRBJ2-7 provide the parts outside the CDR3, is EPEVTQTPSHQVTQMGQEVILRCVPISNHLYFYWYRQILGQKVEFLVSFYNNEISEKSEIFDDQFSVERPDGSNFTLKIRSTKLEDSAMYFCASLNRGQMGEQYFGPGTRLTVT.

V usage is TRBV6-1 and J usage is TRBJ2-7; 11 nucleotides line up with TRBD1. Germline CDR1 reads MNHNS; CDR2 reads SASEGT. V shed 1 base and J 5 bases; nucleotides not matched to a gene: 7. There are 16 residues in the CDR3. This CDR3 is CASSEEPWGQGDEQYF. In DNA, the CDR3 is TGTGCCAGCAGTGAAGAACCGTGGGGACAGGGGGACGAGCAGTACTTC.